Presented here are 12 T cell receptor beta chains from one specimen sequenced in a study of immune evolution from preneoplasia to lung adenocarcinoma. Sequencing used immunoSEQ multiplex PCR; TCRdb keeps in-frame clones, though not all of them. The repertoire consists of several thousand clones, with around nine tenths occurring once and the leading ten covering roughly 6.3%. Source material: FFPE minimally invasive lung adenocarcinoma tissue. These receptor sequences come from a donor at least 70 years old with lung adenocarcinoma.

The rearrangement joins TRBV10-3 to TRBJ1-3; perhaps TRBD1 as D (5 bases). Trimming pared 5 bases from V and 0 bases from J, leaving 14 bases between. The CDR3 has 16 residues. From germline, CDR1 is ENHRY and CDR2 SYGVKD. The chain's CDR3 is CAISSPDRNSGNTIYF. In DNA form, the CDR3 reads TGTGCCATCAGTTCTCCCGACAGAAACTCTGGAAACACCATATATTTT.

This clone was observed once. The rearrangement uses TRBV28 and TRBJ2-5, with TRBD1 matching over 7 bases. The end of the DNA is better explained by TRBJ2-7, so the J call may be wrong. The CDR3 extends over 14 amino acids. Germline CDR1 and CDR2: MDHEN and SYDVKM. The CDR3 DNA reads TGTGCCAGCAGTTTAGAATACAGGGGAGCCGAGCAGTACTTC. It yields the protein CASSLEYRGAEQYF.

This clone was detected once. The CDR3 DNA is TGTGCCAGCAGCGTACAAGGGACAGGCTACGAGCAGTACTTC. Translated: CASSVQGTGYEQYF. J is TRBJ2-7 and V is TRBV9, with 8 bases identical to TRBD1. Trimming cost V 1 base and J 3 bases; bases outside gene matches: 3. CDR3 size: 14 residues. In germline, CDR1 is SGDLS, CDR2 YYNGEE.

The J gene is TRBJ2-7, the V gene TRBV5-4; D is uncertain. CDR1 and CDR2 from the germline V gene are SGHNT and YYREEE (reference sequence). This CDR3 contains 15 residues. V gave up 0 bases and J gave up 2 bases, with 12 bases separating them. CDR3 coding DNA: TGTGCCAGCAGCTTGGCCTCAAGGCCCCCCTACGAGCAGTACTTC. Translation: CASSLASRPPYEQYF.

This clone came up a few times. This chain links TRBV5-6 with TRBJ2-7, with D perhaps being TRBD1 or TRBD2 (5 bases each). The CDR3 is 15 residues long. Germline lookup yields CDR1 SGHDT and CDR2 YYEEEE. The V and J ends lost 2 bases and 1 base respectively, with 13 bases between them. CDR3 amino acids: CASSFPGPVSYEQYF. The DNA of the CDR3 is TGTGCCAGCAGCTTTCCGGGACCGGTGTCCTACGAGCAGTACTTC. Full variable domain (outside the CDR3, taken from reference TRBV5-6 and TRBJ2-7): DAGVTQSPTHLIKTRGQQVTLRCSPKSGHDTVSWYQQALGQGPQFIFQYYEEEERQRGNFPDRFSGHQFPNYSSELNVNALLLGDSALYLCASSFPGPVSYEQYFGPGTRLTVT.

In its sample, this clone was seen a few times. This chain links TRBV5-4 with TRBJ2-2; 7 bases map to TRBD1. The ends lost 4 bases at V and 2 bases at J; junction bases unmatched: 8. The CDR3 extends over 16 amino acids. Per germline, CDR1 SGHNT and CDR2 YYREEE (reference sequence). CDR3 protein: CASSPAGTANTGELFF. The CDR3 nucleotides read TGTGCCAGCAGCCCCGCCGGGACAGCTAACACCGGGGAGCTGTTTTTT. Looking up the rest from reference TRBV5-4 and TRBJ2-2 gives the full variable domain: ETGVTQSPTHLIKTRGQQVTLRCSSQSGHNTVSWYQQALGQGPQFIFQYYREEENGRGNFPPRFSGLQFPNYSSELNVNALELDDSALYLCASSPAGTANTGELFFGEGSRLTVL.

This chain uses TRBV7-8 with TRBJ2-3, with D possibly being TRBD1 (5 bases). Looked up from germline, CDR1 is SGHVS and CDR2 is FQNEAQ. The CDR3 runs to 14 residues. V lost 1 base and J 3 bases, leaving 8 bases between the germline ends. CDR3 residues: CASSLGWTTDTQYF. CDR3 nucleotides: TGTGCCAGCAGCTTAGGTTGGACAACAGATACGCAGTATTTT.

The sample holds one count of this clone. The chain couples TRBV6-5 to TRBJ1-5, with D uncertain. CDR1 MNHEY and CDR2 SVGAGI come from the germline V gene. CDR3 length: 16 amino acids. The V and J ends lost 4 bases and 2 bases respectively, with 15 bases between them. For the CDR3, the DNA is TGTGCCAGCAGTTTTGGGGAGGGTTGGGGCAATCAGCCCCAGCATTTT. This sequence encodes CASSFGEGWGNQPQHF.

The chain joins TRBV30 to TRBJ1-4; 7 nucleotides agree with TRBD1. CDR3 length: 14 residues. CDR1 is GTSNPN and CDR2 is SVGIG in the germline V gene (reference sequence). With V trimmed by 2 bases and J by 0 bases, 0 bases remained unmatched. This chain's CDR3 is CAWSTGATNEKLFF. CDR3 DNA: TGTGCCTGGAGTACAGGGGCAACTAATGAAAAACTGTTTTTT. Variable domain in full (rest from reference TRBV30 and TRBJ1-4): SQTIHQWPATLVQPVGSPLSLECTVEGTSNPNLYWYRQAAGRGLQLLFYSVGIGQISSEVPQNLSASRPQDRQFILSSKKLLLSDSGFYLCAWSTGATNEKLFFGSGTQLSVL.

The chain uses TRBV6-1 and TRBJ2-2, with D tentatively TRBD2 (5 bases). The CDR3 extends over 13 amino acids. Trimming stripped 4 bases from V and 6 bases from J, with 9 bases between. Germline CDR1 reads MNHNS; CDR2 reads SASEGT. The CDR3 DNA is TGTGCCAGCAGTGTAGGACTCTCCGGGGAGCTGTTTTTT. This sequence encodes CASSVGLSGELFF.

Regarding this clone: The sample contains more than one DNA sequence encoding this CDR3. The chain uses TRBV5-5 and TRBJ2-7; TRBD2 is a possible D gene (6 bases). Germline V gene lookup returns CDR1 SGHKS and CDR2 YYEKEE (reference sequence). There are 13 residues in the CDR3. V was shortened by 4 bases and J by 5 bases, with 13 bases between the two germline ends. Written as DNA, the CDR3 is TGTGCCAGCAGCCCAGGGACTTGGGACGAGCAGTACTTC. Encoded protein: CASSPGTWDEQYF. The full variable domain, its missing parts supplied by reference TRBV5-5 and TRBJ2-7, is DAGVTQSPTHLIKTRGQQVTLRCSPISGHKSVSWYQQVLGQGPQFIFQYYEKEERGRGNFPDRFSARQFPNYSSELNVNALLLGDSALYLCASSPGTWDEQYFGPGTRLTVT.

The gene calls are TRBV18 and TRBJ2-3; 9 bases are shared with TRBD2. The CDR3 is made up of 17 amino acids. V dropped 3 bases and J dropped 2; count of bases not matched to a gene: 9. Looked up from germline, CDR1 is KGHSH and CDR2 is LQKENI. The CDR3, as DNA: TGTGCCAGCTCACCCGAAGCGGGAGGCTCTTCCACAGATACGCAGTATTTT. As protein: CASSPEAGGSSTDTQYF.